This T cell receptor beta chain was observed in a study of persistence of HIV-infected CD4 T cells. This clone was seen once. Antigen specificity is unknown. Nonspecific anti-CD3/anti-CD28 bead stimulation represents the broad CD4+ T cell repertoire. Sorting selected CD4+ T cells upregulating both CD40 ligand and CD69. Inclusion required CMV-positive serology and CD4+ counts above 400 cells/uL. This was the immunoSEQ version 4 assay in survey mode. Genomic DNA was diluted to 10 ng/uL, up to about 1 ug per sample. Profiling relied on immunoSEQ multiplex PCR, and the TCRdb table lists in-frame clones only, not all of them. The profile shows 40,000 to 60,000 clones, 70% to 90% of them singletons. CDR1 and CDR2 (germline): SGHRS, YFSETQ. This CDR3 is 13 amino acids long. V was clipped by 0 bases and J by 4 bases, with 7 bases between them.

The material sequenced was CD4+ T cells sorted from PBMCs after approximately 19-hour stimulation, taken from a patient who received antiretroviral therapy. The chain is built from TRBV5-1 and TRBJ2-5, with D hard to call. This sequence was found in an adult woman with HIV who was CMV-seropositive. CDR3 region: CASSLVQRETQYF. For the CDR3, the DNA is TGCGCCAGCAGCTTGGTCCAACGAGAGACCCAGTACTTC.